The sequence of this T cell receptor beta chain was determined in a study of OX40 agonist ivuxolimab in advanced cancers. Across the whole study: Ivuxolimab, an agonist antibody against OX40 (CD134), was given to patients.

J was trimmed by 0 bases and V by 1 base; bases with no gene match: 1. The germline V gene has CDR1 GTSNPN and CDR2 SVGIG (reference sequence). The CDR3 extends over 14 amino acids. The data were produced by immunoSEQ multiplex PCR, yet TCRdb's version contains in-frame clones alone and is incomplete. The table shows 98,000 or so clones, with roughly 94% occurring only once. Worth noting for this clone: The antigen is not known.

Broader study findings: On average, CD8+ T cells showed a greater number of expanded clones than CD4+. Researchers did not establish what antigens the expanded peripheral T cells target.

Here the sequenced sample was CD4+ or CD8+ T cells sorted from blood, taken in a trial of the OX40 agonist ivuxolimab. The receptor was isolated from an adult with an advanced solid tumor such as melanoma, head and neck, liver or kidney cancer. This chain joins TRBV30 and TRBJ2-3, with 7 bases matching TRBD1. The CDR3 protein is CAWSGQGSTDTQYF. CDR3 DNA: TGTGCCTGGAGTGGACAGGGAAGCACAGATACGCAGTATTTT.